This entry lists 9 T cell receptor beta chains sequenced from one sample in a study of CD8+CD57+ T cells in acquired aplastic anemia. TCR beta VDJ combinations and CDR3 sequences were profiled from genomic DNA. One entry per CDR3 protein results from TCRdb running MiXCR on the reads. This repertoire shows around 180,000 distinct CDR3 sequences, 48% found once; its top ten account for about 1.8%. By flow cytometry, patients selected for sequencing had shown an expansion of CD8+CD57+ cells. The sequencing input was sorted CD4+, CD8+, or CD8+CD57+ T cells (not recorded which) from PBMCs. The receptors stem from a human donor with aplastic anemia.

This rearrangement joins TRBV5-8 to TRBJ1-2; possible D gene TRBD1, 5 bases. V was shortened by 3 bases and J by 8 bases, with 14 bases between the two germline ends. This CDR3 has 13 residues. The germline V gene has CDR1 SGHTS and CDR2 YDEGEE. The CDR3 nucleotides read TGTGCCAGCAGCTATAGGGGCGGGGGAGGCTACACCTTC. Translated, it gives CASSYRGGGGYTF.

There are a few counts of this clonotype. The CDR3, as DNA: TGTGCCATCAGTGTGACAGGGGGGCAAGAGACCCAGTACTTC. As protein: CAISVTGGQETQYF. The chain is built from TRBV10-3 and TRBJ2-5; TRBD1 agrees at 9 bases. The V and J ends lost 4 bases and 2 bases, in that order; junction bases with no gene match: 2. The CDR3 has 14 residues. Germline CDR1 reads ENHRY; CDR2 reads SYGVKD.

This chain links TRBV29-1 with TRBJ2-7; 9 nucleotides line up with TRBD1. This CDR3 has 13 residues. CDR1 SQVTM and CDR2 ANQGSEA come from the germline V gene. J was trimmed by 4 bases and V by 5 bases; bases with no gene match: 6. The CDR3 DNA sequence: TGCAGCGTTCAAGGACAGGGGTCGTACGAGCAGTACTTC. This translates into CSVQGQGSYEQYF.

The chain recombines TRBV5-1 with TRBJ2-7; tentative D call: TRBD1 (5 bases). The CDR3 is made up of 13 amino acids. Germline V gives CDR1 SGHRS, CDR2 YFSETQ. With 0 bases removed from V and 5 bases from J, the gap between germline ends came to 9 bases. CDR3 sequence reads: CASSLGQNNEQYF. CDR3 sequence (DNA): TGCGCCAGCAGCTTGGGACAGAACAACGAGCAGTACTTC.

Points on this clonotype: The CDR3 does not end in the conserved phenylalanine or tryptophan, so this is likely a read error. The V call is TRBV28, the J call TRBJ1-2, with unresolved D. V shed 1 base and J shed 4 bases, with 4 bases lying between them. This CDR3 contains 12 residues. Germline CDR1 MDHEN, CDR2 SYDVKM. The CDR3 protein is CASSLYGYGYTL. CDR3 nucleotides: TGTGCCAGCAGTTTATATGGCTATGGCTACACCCTC.

The chain joins TRBV10-3 to TRBJ1-3; D is unclear. Germline lookup yields CDR1 ENHRY and CDR2 SYGVKD. The CDR3 has 14 residues. V lost 3 bases and J lost 2, with 8 bases in between. Here the CDR3 DNA reads TGTGCCATCAGTGATACGGGAACTGGAAACACCATATATTTT. This sequence encodes CAISDTGTGNTIYF.

The chain links TRBV19 to TRBJ1-6; 10 positions match TRBD1. The ends lost 4 bases at V and 0 bases at J; junction bases unmatched: 9. Germline V gene sequence: CDR1 LNHDA, CDR2 SQIVND (reference sequence). The CDR3 has 19 residues. The DNA of the CDR3 is TGTGCCAGTAGTACGAACCGGGACAGGGGATCCTCCTATAATTCACCCCTCCACTTT. Its protein product is CASSTNRDRGSSYNSPLHF.

The genes are TRBV20-1 and TRBJ2-3; TRBD2 aligns across 9 bases. The germline gives CDR1 DFQATT, CDR2 SNEGSKA (reference sequence). The CDR3 contains 18 residues. V lost 6 bases and J lost 1; bases outside the gene matches: 17. DNA of the CDR3: TGCAGTGCAAAGACGCTACTTAGCGGGAGTGGTGGCACAGATACGCAGTATTTT. This codes for CSAKTLLSGSGGTDTQYF.

In this sample, this clonotype turned up a few times. The J gene is TRBJ1-5, the V gene TRBV15; the match to TRBD1 covers 7 bases. CDR1 is LNHNV and CDR2 is YYDKDF in the germline V gene (reference sequence). Trimming took 5 bases from V and 7 from J; bases not matched to a gene: 11. The CDR3 totals 15 residues. In nucleotides, the CDR3 is TGTGCCACCAGCGTTGGGAGAGGGGGCGGACAGCCCCAGCATTTT. This gives the protein CATSVGRGGGQPQHF.